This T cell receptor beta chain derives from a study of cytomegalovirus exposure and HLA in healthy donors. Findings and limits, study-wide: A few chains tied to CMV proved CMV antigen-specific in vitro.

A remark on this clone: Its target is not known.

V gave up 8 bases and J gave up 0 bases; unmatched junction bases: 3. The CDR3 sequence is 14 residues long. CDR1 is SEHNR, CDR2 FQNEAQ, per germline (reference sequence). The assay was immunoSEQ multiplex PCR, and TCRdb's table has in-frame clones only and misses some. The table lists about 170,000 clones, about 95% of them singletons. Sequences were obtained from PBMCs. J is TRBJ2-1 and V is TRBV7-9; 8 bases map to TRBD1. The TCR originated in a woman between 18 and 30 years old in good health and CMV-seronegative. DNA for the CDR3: TGTGCCAGCTACAGGGGGAGCTCCTACAATGAGCAGTTCTTC. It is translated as CASYRGSSYNEQFF.